This T cell receptor (beta chain) came from a study of T cells in Graves' hyperthyroidism and ophthalmopathy. Background on the study: Upon initial diagnosis and before any treatment, peripheral blood was collected.

TCR beta CDR3 regions were amplified from RNA. HTBI primers drove first-round RT-PCR of the TCR CDR3. One entry per CDR3 protein results from TCRdb running MiXCR on the multiplex PCR reads. In the table there are approximately 330,000 distinct CDR3 sequences, over 20% of which are singletons. In this sample, this clonotype turned up many times. Hyperthyroidism in the patients, aged 18 to 65, was newly diagnosed and under 2 months in duration. Uncontrolled infection, other autoimmune disease, pregnancy or lactation excluded patients. The authors took PBMCs from roughly 10 ml fresh peripheral blood. Source material: blood. This TCR derives from a woman aged 45-65 years with Graves' hyperthyroidism.

The CDR3 loop is CASSPSWEMSQPQHF. The CDR3 nucleotides are TGTGCCAGCAGTCCATCATGGGAGATGAGTCAGCCCCAGCATTTT. V usage is TRBV28 and J usage is TRBJ1-5; D not resolved. Germline V gene sequence: CDR1 MDHEN, CDR2 SYDVKM. The CDR3 is 15 amino acids. V shed 5 bases and J shed 6 bases, with 17 bases lying between them.